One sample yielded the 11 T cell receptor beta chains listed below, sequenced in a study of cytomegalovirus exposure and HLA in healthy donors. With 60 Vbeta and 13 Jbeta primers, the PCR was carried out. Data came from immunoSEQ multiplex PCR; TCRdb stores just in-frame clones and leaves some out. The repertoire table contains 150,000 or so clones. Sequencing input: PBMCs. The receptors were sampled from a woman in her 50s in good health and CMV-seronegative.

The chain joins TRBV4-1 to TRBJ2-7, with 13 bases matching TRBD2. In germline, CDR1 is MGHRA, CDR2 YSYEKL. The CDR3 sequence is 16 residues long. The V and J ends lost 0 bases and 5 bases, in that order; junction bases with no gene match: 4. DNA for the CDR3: TGCGCCAGCAGCCAAGATCGGACTAGCGGGAGCGACGAGCAGTACTTC. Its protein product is CASSQDRTSGSDEQYF.

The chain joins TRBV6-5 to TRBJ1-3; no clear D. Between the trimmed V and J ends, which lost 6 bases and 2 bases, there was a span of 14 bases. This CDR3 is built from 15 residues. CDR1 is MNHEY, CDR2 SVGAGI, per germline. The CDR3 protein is CASSTDPYAGNTIYF. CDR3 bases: TGTGCCAGCAGCACAGACCCTTATGCTGGAAACACCATATATTTT.

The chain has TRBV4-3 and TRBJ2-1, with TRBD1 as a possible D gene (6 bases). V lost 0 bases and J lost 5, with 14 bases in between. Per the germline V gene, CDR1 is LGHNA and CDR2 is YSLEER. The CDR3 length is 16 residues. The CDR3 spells CASSQEYREYNNEQFF. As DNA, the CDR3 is TGCGCCAGCAGCCAAGAGTACAGGGAGTATAACAATGAGCAGTTCTTC.

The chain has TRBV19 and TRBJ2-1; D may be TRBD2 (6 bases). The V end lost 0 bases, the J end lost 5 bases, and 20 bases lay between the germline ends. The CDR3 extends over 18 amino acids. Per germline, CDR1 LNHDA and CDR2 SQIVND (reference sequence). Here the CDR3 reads CASSIDHAGLFPNNEQFF. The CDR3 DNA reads TGTGCCAGTAGTATAGATCACGCGGGACTGTTCCCCAACAATGAGCAGTTCTTC.

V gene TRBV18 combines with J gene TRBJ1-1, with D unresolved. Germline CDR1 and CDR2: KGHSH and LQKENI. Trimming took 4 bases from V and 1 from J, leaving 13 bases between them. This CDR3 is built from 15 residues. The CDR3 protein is CASSLSKPPNTEAFF. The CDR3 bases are TGTGCCAGCTCACTCTCTAAGCCGCCGAACACTGAAGCTTTCTTT.

The CDR3 DNA reads as TGTGCCAGTAGTGGGGACAGGGACGAAAAACTGTTTTTT. It codes for CASSGDRDEKLFF. The chain couples TRBV19 to TRBJ1-4, with TRBD1 matching over 9 bases. The germline V gene encodes CDR1 LNHDA and CDR2 SQIVND (reference sequence). With V trimmed by 5 bases and J by 8 bases, 3 bases remained unmatched. This CDR3 is built from 13 residues.

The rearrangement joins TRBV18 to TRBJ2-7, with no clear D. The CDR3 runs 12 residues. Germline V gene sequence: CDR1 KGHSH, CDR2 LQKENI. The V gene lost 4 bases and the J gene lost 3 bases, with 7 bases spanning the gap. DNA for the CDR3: TGTGCCAGCTCACGCGATCTCTACGAGCAGTACTTC. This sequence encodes CASSRDLYEQYF.

The CDR3 region has the DNA TGCGCCAGCAGCCAAGATATGGTAGCGGGAGCCCATGGGGAGACCCAGTACTTC. Protein: CASSQDMVAGAHGETQYF. This chain connects TRBV4-1 to TRBJ2-5, with TRBD2 matching 9 bases. The CDR3 loop spans 18 amino acids. Germline-derived CDR1 and CDR2 are MGHRA and YSYEKL. V was pared by 0 bases and J by 5 bases, with 13 bases of the junction left unmatched.

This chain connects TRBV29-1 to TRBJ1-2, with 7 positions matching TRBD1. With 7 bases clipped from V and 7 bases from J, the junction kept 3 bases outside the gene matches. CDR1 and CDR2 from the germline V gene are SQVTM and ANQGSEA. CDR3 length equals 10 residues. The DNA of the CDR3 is TGCAGCGCACGACAGGGTGGCTACACCTTC. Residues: CSARQGGYTF.

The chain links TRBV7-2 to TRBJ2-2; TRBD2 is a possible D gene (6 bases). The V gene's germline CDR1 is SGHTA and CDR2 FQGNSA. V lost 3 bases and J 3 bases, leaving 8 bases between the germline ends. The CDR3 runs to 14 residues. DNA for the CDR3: TGTGCCAGCAGCTTTGGAGGGCACACCGGGGAGCTGTTTTTT. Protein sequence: CASSFGGHTGELFF.

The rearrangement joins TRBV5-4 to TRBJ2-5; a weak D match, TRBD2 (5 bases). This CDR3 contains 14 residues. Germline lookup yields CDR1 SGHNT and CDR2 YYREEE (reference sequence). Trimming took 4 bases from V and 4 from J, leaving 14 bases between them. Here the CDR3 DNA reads TGTGCCAGCAGCCCACCGGGATCGAGAGAGACCCAGTACTTC. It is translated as CASSPPGSRETQYF.